Listed below are T cell receptor beta chains from one sample, sequenced in a study of OX40 agonist ivuxolimab in advanced cancers. The repertoire was sequenced with immunoSEQ multiplex PCR; TCRdb's copy has only in-frame clones and lacks some. Found here are about 80,000 clones, around 86% of them singletons; the top ten hold 0.2% to 0.3%. Sequenced here: CD4+ or CD8+ T cells sorted from blood, sampled in a trial of the OX40 agonist ivuxolimab. The receptor source for this set is an adult with an advanced solid tumor such as melanoma, head and neck, liver or kidney cancer. The CDR3 runs from the conserved cysteine through the conserved F or W. The D gene is left open where the match is weak. A clone size is listed for some rows: how often the clone was seen (once, few, many), or a class if it is expanded.

>TRBV4-1|.|few|TRBJ2-2
CASSQELAASGELFF
TGCGCCAGCAGCCAAGAACTGGCTGCCAGCGGGGAGCTGTTTTTT
>TRBV4-1|TRBD1|.|TRBJ2-7
CASSQETGGQYF
TGCGCCAGCAGCCAGGAGACAGGGGGGCAGTACTTC
>TRBV21-1|.|.|TRBJ1-1
CASSKEGRGHTEAFF
TGTGCCAGCAGCAAAGAGGGCAGGGGGCACACTGAAGCTTTCTTT
>TRBV10-3|TRBD2|.|TRBJ2-3
CAIRGPGLTSDTQYF
TGTGCCATCAGGGGGCCGGGACTAACATCAGATACGCAGTATTTT
>TRBV6-5|.|.|TRBJ2-7
CASGGRWSYEQYF
TGTGCCAGCGGGGGGAGATGGTCCTACGAGCAGTACTTC
>TRBV28|.|.|TRBJ1-4
CASSFGKGRGTEEKLFF
TGTGCCAGCAGTTTTGGGAAGGGGCGAGGGACCGAGGAAAAACTGTTTTTT
>TRBV4-2|TRBD1|few|TRBJ1-5
CASSQGGTANQPQHF
TGTGCCAGCAGCCAAGGAGGGACAGCTAATCAGCCCCAGCATTTT
>TRBV7-9|TRBD1|once|TRBJ2-5
CASRRQGETQYF
TGTGCCAGCAGACGACAGGGAGAGACCCAGTACTTC
>TRBV2|.|.|TRBJ2-2
CASSVQTVEGELFF
TGTGCCAGCAGTGTACAGACGGTTGAAGGGGAGCTGTTTTTT
>TRBV5-1|.|.|TRBJ2-4
CASSSRGDDIQYF
TGCGCCAGCAGCTCGAGGGGAGACGACATTCAGTACTTC
>TRBV11-2|.|.|TRBJ2-1
CASSLGQFNEQFF
TGTGCCAGCAGCTTAGGGCAGTTCAATGAGCAGTTCTTC
>TRBV18|TRBD1|.|TRBJ1-5
CASSPGTGVVGNQPQHF
TGTGCCAGCTCACCAGGGACAGGGGTCGTTGGAAATCAGCCCCAGCATTTT
>TRBV7-9|.|.|TRBJ1-2
CASSLVGDGYTF
TGTGCCAGCAGCTTAGTCGGGGATGGCTACACCTTC
>TRBV7-9|TRBD1|.|TRBJ2-3
CASSLGRTGRPDTQYF
TGTGCCAGCAGCTTAGGGCGGACAGGGCGTCCAGATACGCAGTATTTT
>TRBV29-1|TRBD1|once|TRBJ2-1
CSVEILDRVFDEQFF
TGCAGCGTTGAAATTCTGGACAGGGTGTTCGATGAGCAGTTCTTC
>TRBV18|TRBD1|once|TRBJ2-7
CASSRDRDVYEQYF
TGTGCCAGCTCACGTGACAGGGATGTGTACGAGCAGTACTTC
>TRBV28|.|once|TRBJ1-2
CASSLPPPTYGYTF
TGTGCCAGCAGTTTACCCCCCCCTACCTATGGCTACACCTTC